This TCR beta chain derives from a study of T cell responses to AZD1222 COVID-19 vaccine. Study-level points and caveats: Among spike-specific TCRs, nearly half reportedly target unmutated variant regions. Increases in Spike-specific TCR breadth and depth were seen after two AZD1222 doses.

As regards this clone: Its specificity is unknown.

Repertoires were generated with immunoSEQ multiplex PCR, while TCRdb's copy carries only in-frame clones and drops some. The sample has about 69,000 clones, less than 90% seen once. The germline V and J ends were trimmed by 0 bases and 8 bases, with 18 bases remaining between them. The V gene's germline CDR1 is SGHDT and CDR2 YYEEEE. The length of the CDR3 is 16 residues. The TCR was taken from an adult who received the AZD1222 COVID-19 vaccine. The rearrangement joins TRBV5-6 to TRBJ2-1; a possible D gene is TRBD2 (5 bases). Specimen: peripheral blood, collected 28 days after the second AZD1222 dose. The CDR3 region has the DNA TGTGCCAGCAGCTTGGTGGTTTCGGGAATCCTTCATGAGCAGTTCTTC. It encodes CASSLVVSGILHEQFF.